Shown below are 2 T cell receptor beta chains from a single sample sequenced in a study of blood T cell repertoires in COVID-19. The method was immunoSEQ multiplex PCR; TCRdb's version includes in-frame clones alone and lacks a portion of them. Seen here are about 120,000 clones, roughly 85% observed once, and the top ten hold around 5.5%. The material sequenced was peripheral blood. The receptors shown here come from a woman aged 55 to 70 with COVID-19, enrolled during active disease.

The chain is built from TRBV15 and TRBJ2-7; 7 bases fit TRBD1. The germline gives CDR1 LNHNV, CDR2 YYDKDF (reference sequence). The CDR3 contains 14 residues. V lost 1 base and J lost 4; bases outside the gene matches: 4. The DNA of the CDR3 is TGTGCCACCAGCAGAGGTAGACAGGGATACGAGCAGTACTTC. Translation: CATSRGRQGYEQYF.

J is TRBJ1-5 and V is TRBV5-8; a weak D match, TRBD1 (5 bases). Germline V gene data show CDR1 as SGHTS and CDR2 as YDEGEE. The CDR3 is 15 amino acids. V shed 1 base and J shed 5 bases, with 13 bases lying between them. The CDR3 region has the DNA TGTGCCAGCAGCTTGCTTGCTCAGGGTTATCAGCCCCAGCATTTT. Translating gives CASSLLAQGYQPQHF.